The rows below give T cell receptor beta chains drawn from one sample of a study of blood T cell repertoires in COVID-19. Data came from immunoSEQ multiplex PCR; TCRdb stores just in-frame clones and leaves some out. Altogether a few hundred thousand clones are present, around 80% being singletons, with the ten largest covering approximately 5%. Sequenced: peripheral blood. The receptors stem from a woman aged 60 to 75 who had recovered from COVID-19. Each CDR3 is given with its conserved first and last residue. A D gene is named only where the DNA matches it firmly. Some rows mark clone size as missing; the rest say once, few, many or name a class of expanded clone.

V	length	size	J	D	CDR3	DNA
TRBV27	15	few	TRBJ2-7	NA	CASSFLAGSSYEQYF	TGTGCCAGCAGTTTCCTTGCAGGTTCCTCCTACGAGCAGTACTTC
TRBV19	15	once	TRBJ1-1	NA	CASSIAGLGKTEAFF	TGTGCCAGTAGTATCGCAGGGTTAGGAAAAACTGAAGCTTTCTTT
TRBV14	15	NA	TRBJ2-7	NA	CASSQVGGILGEQYF	TGTGCCAGCAGCCAAGTTGGAGGCATACTGGGGGAGCAGTACTTC
TRBV25-1	15	NA	TRBJ1-5	NA	CASSESSGSGQPQHF	TGTGCCAGCAGTGAAAGCTCTGGGTCAGGGCAGCCCCAGCATTTT
TRBV29-1	15	NA	TRBJ2-7	TRBD2	CSVEERLAGSYEQYF	TGCAGCGTTGAAGAGCGGCTAGCGGGCTCCTACGAGCAGTACTTC
TRBV3-1/TRBV3-2	14	NA	TRBJ2-5	NA	CASSQTLNPETQYF	TGTGCCAGCAGCCAAACCCTAAATCCGGAGACCCAGTACTTC
TRBV2	15	NA	TRBJ1-5	TRBD1	CASTRQGRAHQPQHF	TGTGCCAGCACAAGACAGGGCCGAGCCCATCAGCCCCAGCATTTT
TRBV4-3	13	NA	TRBJ2-7	NA	CASSQVRGYEQYF	TGCGCCAGCAGCCAAGTAAGAGGCTACGAGCAGTACTTC
TRBV23-1	16	NA	TRBJ2-7	TRBD1	CASSLPGQESSYEQYF	TGCGCCAGCAGTCTTCCGGGACAGGAAAGCTCCTACGAGCAGTACTTC
TRBV30	15	NA	TRBJ1-3	NA	CAWSVSTGSGNTIYF	TGTGCCTGGAGTGTATCCACAGGGTCTGGAAACACCATATATTTT
TRBV27	14	NA	TRBJ2-1	NA	CASTSYGSYNEQFF	TGTGCCAGCACCTCTTACGGGTCCTACAATGAGCAGTTCTTC
TRBV5-1	16	NA	TRBJ2-1	NA	CASSLEGQPTYNEQFF	TGCGCCAGCAGCCTGGAAGGACAGCCCACCTACAATGAGCAGTTCTTC
TRBV6-2/TRBV6-3	17	NA	TRBJ1-2	TRBD1	CASSYAGGTSRWDGYTF	TGTGCCAGCAGTTACGCAGGGGGGACCTCTCGTTGGGATGGCTACACCTTC
TRBV3-1/TRBV3-2	15	NA	TRBJ2-7	TRBD2	CASSFAGGSLYEQYF	TGTGCCAGCAGCTTCGCGGGGGGATCACTGTACGAGCAGTACTTC
TRBV4-1	17	NA	TRBJ2-1	NA	CASSQENRRSSYNEQFF	TGCGCCAGCAGCCAAGAAAATAGACGGAGCTCCTACAATGAGCAGTTCTTC
TRBV4-3	14	NA	TRBJ2-7	NA	CASSARLSSYEQYF	TGCGCCAGCAGCGCCAGATTAAGCTCCTACGAGCAGTACTTC
TRBV5-1	19	NA	TRBJ1-3	TRBD1	CASSLDRWTGAYSGNTIYF	TGCGCCAGCAGCTTGGACCGGTGGACAGGGGCGTACTCTGGAAACACCATATATTTT
TRBV29-1	14	once	TRBJ1-2	NA	CSVNHRGGGYGYTF	TGCAGCGTCAACCACAGAGGCGGGGGCTATGGCTACACCTTC
TRBV18	17	NA	TRBJ2-1	TRBD2	CASSPRGSGGPYNEQFF	TGTGCCAGCTCACCCCGGGGTAGCGGGGGCCCCTACAATGAGCAGTTCTTC
TRBV3-1/TRBV3-2	15	NA	TRBJ1-6	TRBD1	CASSPGQAYNSPLHF	TGTGCCAGCAGCCCGGGACAGGCGTATAATTCACCCCTCCACTTT
TRBV14	12	NA	TRBJ2-5	NA	CASSQNRETQYF	TGTGCCAGCAGCCAAAACAGGGAGACCCAGTACTTC
TRBV11-2	17	NA	TRBJ1-2	TRBD1	CASSPSGQASQIYGYTF	TGTGCCAGCAGCCCCTCCGGACAGGCTTCCCAGATCTATGGCTACACCTTC
TRBV5-1	14	NA	TRBJ2-2	NA	CASSLLQGPGELFF	TGCGCCAGCAGCCTTTTACAGGGCCCCGGGGAGCTGTTTTTT
TRBV27	13	NA	TRBJ1-2	NA	CASSLGGTYGYTF	TGTGCCAGCAGTTTAGGGGGGACCTATGGCTACACCTTC
TRBV3-1/TRBV3-2	14	NA	TRBJ1-2	NA	CASSHLEINYGYTF	TGTGCCAGCAGCCATCTTGAGATAAACTATGGCTACACCTTC
TRBV3-1/TRBV3-2	15	NA	TRBJ1-3	NA	CASSPSRNSGNTIYF	TGTGCCAGCAGCCCTTCTCGTAACTCTGGAAACACCATATATTTT
TRBV6-5	13	once	TRBJ2-1	TRBD1	CASSRGQGNEQFF	TGTGCCAGCAGTCGCGGACAGGGCAATGAGCAGTTCTTC
TRBV7-9	16	NA	TRBJ1-1	TRBD1	CASSLTRQGSNTEAFF	TGTGCCAGCAGCTTAACCCGACAGGGATCCAACACTGAAGCTTTCTTT
TRBV18	15	NA	TRBJ2-7	TRBD2	CASSPSTAGGGEQYF	TGTGCCAGCTCACCAAGCACTGCGGGGGGTGGCGAGCAGTACTTC
TRBV11-2	13	NA	TRBJ2-3	NA	CASRQTSTDTQYF	TGTGCCAGCAGACAGACGAGCACAGATACGCAGTATTTT
TRBV6-5	14	once	TRBJ2-1	TRBD1	CASSPGGKIDEQFF	TGTGCCAGCAGTCCAGGGGGCAAGATCGATGAGCAGTTCTTC
TRBV24-1	16	NA	TRBJ1-4	TRBD1	CATRHPRTGDNEKLFF	TGTGCCACCAGGCACCCCCGGACAGGAGATAATGAAAAACTGTTTTTT
TRBV6-1	18	NA	TRBJ1-3	NA	CASSGLATPGKSGNTIYF	TGTGCCAGCAGTGGACTTGCGACCCCAGGGAAATCTGGAAACACCATATATTTT
TRBV29-1	13	NA	TRBJ1-1	TRBD1	CSGYGTGDTEAFF	TGCAGCGGATACGGGACAGGGGACACTGAAGCTTTCTTT
TRBV2	15	NA	TRBJ2-7	NA	CASSVDRGKTWEQYF	TGTGCCAGCAGTGTTGATCGGGGGAAAACTTGGGAGCAGTACTTC
TRBV6-2/TRBV6-3	13	few	TRBJ1-2	TRBD1	CASSQGERRGYTF	TGTGCCAGCAGTCAGGGGGAGAGAAGAGGCTACACCTTC
TRBV15	15	NA	TRBJ1-4	TRBD1	CATSRDSQGNEKLFF	TGTGCCACCAGCAGAGATTCACAGGGGAATGAAAAACTGTTTTTT
TRBV2	13	NA	TRBJ1-2	TRBD1	CASSGQGPYGYTF	TGTGCCAGCAGTGGACAGGGCCCTTATGGCTACACCTTC
TRBV7-9	18	NA	TRBJ1-2	TRBD1	CASSLDGDRAFNNYGYTF	TGTGCCAGCAGCTTAGATGGGGACAGGGCGTTTAATAACTATGGCTACACCTTC
TRBV18	13	NA	TRBJ1-1	TRBD1	CASSPQGGTEAFF	TGTGCCAGCTCACCCCAGGGGGGCACTGAAGCTTTCTTT
TRBV18	13	NA	TRBJ1-5	NA	CASSPAENQPQHF	TGTGCCAGCTCACCGGCAGAAAATCAGCCCCAGCATTTT
TRBV5-6	15	NA	TRBJ1-5	NA	CASSLFSAPNQPQHF	TGTGCCAGCAGCTTGTTTTCAGCGCCCAATCAGCCCCAGCATTTT
TRBV7-3	13	NA	TRBJ2-7	NA	CASSFSYTYEQYF	TGTGCCAGCAGCTTTAGCTACACCTACGAGCAGTACTTC
TRBV3-1/TRBV3-2	14	NA	TRBJ1-1	TRBD1	CASSLGQGGSEAFF	TGTGCCAGCAGCCTGGGACAGGGCGGGTCTGAAGCTTTCTTT
TRBV9	15	NA	TRBJ2-2	NA	CASNLQSTNTGELFF	TGTGCCAGCAACTTGCAATCTACGAACACCGGGGAGCTGTTTTTT
TRBV27	15	once	TRBJ2-2	TRBD1	CASSFLDRGTGELFF	TGTGCCAGCAGTTTCCTGGACAGGGGCACCGGGGAGCTGTTTTTT
TRBV5-5	16	NA	TRBJ2-5	TRBD2	CASSLELAGGRETQYF	TGTGCCAGCAGCTTGGAGCTAGCGGGGGGGAGAGAGACCCAGTACTTC
TRBV5-1	15	NA	TRBJ2-7	NA	CASSTLGGGPYEQYF	TGCGCCAGCAGCACCCTAGGGGGTGGCCCCTACGAGCAGTACTTC
TRBV5-6	15	NA	TRBJ2-1	NA	CASSLAQAYFNEQFF	TGTGCCAGCAGCTTGGCCCAGGCCTACTTCAATGAGCAGTTCTTC
TRBV6-5	14	NA	TRBJ1-1	NA	CASRQYRESTEAFF	TGTGCCAGCAGGCAATACAGGGAATCAACTGAAGCTTTCTTT
TRBV9	13	once	TRBJ1-1	NA	CASSVEPGVKAFF	TGTGCCAGCAGCGTAGAACCGGGAGTGAAAGCTTTCTTT
TRBV7-8	17	once	TRBJ2-3	TRBD2	CASSLVLGAGGTDTQYF	TGTGCCAGCAGCTTAGTCCTTGGGGCGGGGGGGACAGATACGCAGTATTTT
TRBV6-5	14	NA	TRBJ1-5	NA	CATAPGGGNQPQHF	TGTGCCACCGCCCCAGGAGGGGGCAATCAGCCCCAGCATTTT
TRBV7-2	15	NA	TRBJ1-1	TRBD1	CASSTTGGAHTEAFF	TGTGCCAGCAGCACGACAGGGGGCGCGCACACTGAAGCTTTCTTT
TRBV1	14	few	TRBJ2-3	NA	CTSSSNRVWDTQYF	TGCACCAGCAGCTCGAACAGGGTTTGGGATACGCAGTATTTT